The 19 T cell receptor beta chains reported below all come from one sample, sequenced in a study of cytomegalovirus exposure and HLA in healthy donors. PCR employed 60 Vbeta and 13 Jbeta primers. Clones were sequenced by immunoSEQ multiplex PCR, and TCRdb holds only the in-frame ones, with some missing. Among over 150,000 clones listed, more than 65% were seen once. The specimen was PBMCs. All receptors derive from a woman aged 35 to 49 in good health and CMV-seropositive.

This clone appeared a few times. The CDR3: CASSGGGGGTEAFF. CDR3 in DNA: TGTGCCAGCAGCGGAGGGGGGGGAGGCACTGAAGCTTTCTTT. V and J are TRBV9 and TRBJ1-1; D is possibly TRBD1 (6 bases). Germline CDR1 and CDR2: SGDLS and YYNGEE. V was clipped by 3 bases and J by 4 bases, with 13 bases between them. This CDR3 contains 14 residues.

J is TRBJ2-1 and V is TRBV6-1; 9 bases are shared with TRBD1. The CDR3 consists of 18 residues. J was trimmed by 9 bases and V by 2 bases; bases with no gene match: 17. The germline V gene has CDR1 MNHNS and CDR2 SASEGT. Here the CDR3 reads CASSESGILRQGGGEQFF. The DNA for the CDR3 is TGTGCCAGCAGTGAAAGCGGGATTTTAAGACAGGGGGGAGGTGAGCAGTTCTTC.

The chain is built from TRBV9 and TRBJ1-2, with a weak D call TRBD1 (5 bases). V was shortened by 3 bases and J by 2 bases, with 5 bases between the two germline ends. CDR1 and CDR2 (germline): SGDLS, YYNGEE. The CDR3 length is 12 residues. This chain's CDR3 is CASSAGNYGYTF. The CDR3 nucleotides are TGTGCCAGCAGCGCAGGGAACTATGGCTACACCTTC.

V is TRBV6-4 and J is TRBJ2-5; the match to TRBD1 covers 7 bases. Germline values: CDR1 MRHNA, CDR2 SNTAGT. There are 14 residues in the CDR3. V dropped 2 bases and J dropped 5; count of bases not matched to a gene: 5. The chain's CDR3 is CASSDGTVGETQYF. The CDR3 region has the DNA TGTGCCAGCAGTGACGGGACAGTCGGGGAGACCCAGTACTTC.

This clone was seen a few times. The V and J genes are TRBV6-7 and TRBJ1-2, with TRBD1 as a possible D gene (5 bases). TRBV6-7 is identified as an open reading frame with a role that is uncertain. The CDR3 loop spans 14 amino acids. V shed 4 bases and J shed 2 bases, with 11 bases lying between them. CDR3 loop: CASSFLGVNYGYTF. The DNA for the CDR3 is TGTGCCAGCAGTTTTTTAGGGGTCAACTATGGCTACACCTTC.

This clone turned up a few times. The chain combines TRBV4-3 with TRBJ1-5, with D perhaps TRBD1 (5 bases). In germline, CDR1 is LGHNA, CDR2 YSLEER. CDR3 length equals 15 residues. Trimming shortened V by 0 bases and J by 3 bases, and 9 bases separated the two germline ends. The DNA for the CDR3 is TGCGCCAGCAGCCAAGATGCAGGGAACAATCAGCCCCAGCATTTT. As protein: CASSQDAGNNQPQHF.

As regards this clone: Compared with germline, one end of the junction differs, possibly owing to a read error. The chain joins TRBV6-5 to TRBJ1-2; D is ambiguous. CDR1 and CDR2 (germline): MNHEY, SVGAGI. This CDR3 comprises 15 residues. DNA for the CDR3: TGTGCCAGCAGTTACACCCGACTGTCCAACTATGGCTACCCCTTC. Amino acids: CASSYTRLSNYGYPF.

The gene calls are TRBV30 and TRBJ2-4; 12 nucleotides agree with TRBD2. V gave up 5 bases and J gave up 0 bases; unmatched junction bases: 14. The CDR3 has 19 residues. Germline CDR1 is GTSNPN and CDR2 is SVGIG (reference sequence). In DNA form, the CDR3 reads TGTGCCTGGGACGACAGGCGGACTAGCGGGGAACTAGCCAAAAACATTCAGTACTTC. Protein: CAWDDRRTSGELAKNIQYF.

The rearrangement uses TRBV5-4 and TRBJ1-6; 8 bases line up with TRBD1. V was pared by 4 bases and J by 3 bases, with 6 bases of the junction left unmatched. This CDR3 region has 16 residues. Germline V gene data show CDR1 as SGHNT and CDR2 as YYREEE (reference sequence). Here the CDR3 DNA reads TGTGCCAGCAGCAGCAGGGGGCTCGACTATAATTCACCCCTCCACTTT. This codes for CASSSRGLDYNSPLHF.

The chain links TRBV7-9 to TRBJ1-1; D gene uncertain. From germline, CDR1 is SEHNR and CDR2 FQNEAQ (reference sequence). The CDR3 sequence is 13 residues long. The V and J ends lost 2 bases and 6 bases respectively, with 10 bases between them. The CDR3 DNA sequence: TGTGCCAGCAGCTTATCCATTTCATCTGAAGCTTTCTTT. Protein: CASSLSISSEAFF.

The chain joins TRBV7-9 to TRBJ1-1, with D unclear. The ends were cut back, 3 bases at V and 3 bases at J, with 8 bases in the middle. The CDR3 covers 13 residues. Per germline, CDR1 SEHNR and CDR2 FQNEAQ (reference sequence). The CDR3 spells CASSFGVDTEAFF. The CDR3, as DNA: TGTGCCAGCAGCTTCGGGGTAGACACTGAAGCTTTCTTT.

In its sample, this clone was seen a few times. This chain joins TRBV9 and TRBJ2-3, with D perhaps TRBD2 (5 bases). V lost 0 bases and J lost 5, with 10 bases in between. The germline V gene has CDR1 SGDLS and CDR2 YYNGEE. The CDR3 is made up of 14 amino acids. The chain's CDR3 is CASSVGGIEDTQYF. For the CDR3, the DNA is TGTGCCAGCAGCGTAGGAGGGATTGAAGATACGCAGTATTTT.

This clone came up once. This rearrangement joins TRBV6-5 to TRBJ2-1; 8 bases fit TRBD1. Germline V gene data show CDR1 as MNHEY and CDR2 as SVGAGI. The V gene end was trimmed by 10 bases and the J gene end by 8 bases; junction bases not matched to a gene: 7. The CDR3 runs 12 residues. CDR3 coding DNA: TGTGCCACCTCGGACAGGGTCCATGAGCAGTTCTTC. It encodes CATSDRVHEQFF.

This clone was detected only a few times. This chain joins TRBV6-1 and TRBJ2-5; 9 bases are shared with TRBD1. The CDR3 is made up of 14 amino acids. V shed 5 bases, J shed 4 bases, and the junction held 5 bases outside the gene matches. CDR1 is MNHNS and CDR2 is SASEGT in the germline V gene. The CDR3 nucleotides are TGTGCCAGCAGTATCGACAGGGGGAGAGAGACCCAGTACTTC. It specifies CASSIDRGRETQYF.

The CDR3 loop is CASNSGLAGVVETQYF. The DNA for the CDR3 is TGCGCCAGCAACAGCGGACTAGCGGGAGTGGTAGAGACCCAGTACTTC. The chain joins TRBV5-1 to TRBJ2-5; 13 bases line up with TRBD2. The CDR3 loop spans 16 amino acids. Looked up from germline, CDR1 is SGHRS and CDR2 is YFSETQ. The junction had 9 bases not matched to a gene; V was cut back by 6 bases and J by 4 bases.

V is TRBV25-1 and J is TRBJ2-6, with TRBD1 matching over 9 bases. CDR3 length: 18 amino acids. Germline CDR1 and CDR2: MGHDK and SYGVNS. V lost 2 bases and J lost 0; bases outside the gene matches: 5. CDR3 bases: TGTGCCAGCAGTGAAGTCGGGACAGGGTACTCTGGGGCCAACGTCCTGACTTTC. Its translation: CASSEVGTGYSGANVLTF.

In this sample, this clone turned up a few times. Here the CDR3 reads CSVTRLQSTDTQYF. Written as DNA, the CDR3 is TGCAGCGTTACTCGACTCCAATCCACAGATACGCAGTATTTT. The chain uses TRBV29-1 and TRBJ2-3; D remains unclear. The V and J ends lost 5 bases and 2 bases respectively, with 14 bases between them. Looked up from germline, CDR1 is SQVTM and CDR2 is ANQGSEA. The CDR3 has 14 residues.

As to this clone: At one end the junction does not follow the germline gene, possibly because of a read error. This chain uses TRBV27 with TRBJ1-6; TRBD1 matches at 7 bases. CDR1 and CDR2 (germline): MNHEY, SMNVEV (reference sequence). The CDR3 consists of 14 residues. CDR3 amino acids: CASSLWTGGSPLNF. CDR3 DNA: TGTGCCAGCAGTCTATGGACAGGTGGGTCACCCCTCAACTTT.

The gene calls are TRBV29-1 and TRBJ2-3; 10 bases line up with TRBD2. This CDR3 has 14 amino acids. Germline CDR1 is SQVTM and CDR2 is ANQGSEA. V gave up 4 bases and J gave up 7 bases; unmatched junction bases: 8. As DNA, the CDR3 is TGCAGCGTTGGGGCGGGGACTAGCGCAAATACGCAGTATTTT. Translation: CSVGAGTSANTQYF.